Sequencing of this TCR beta chain was carried out in a study of beta chain features in type 1 diabetes. Expressed TCRB transcripts got sequenced, as all isolated RNA was reverse transcribed. The table came from immunoSEQ multiplex PCR; TCRdb's copy has only in-frame clones and leaves some out. The sample records fewer than 900,000 clones, roughly 15% being singletons. Germline assignment: CDR1 LGHNA and CDR2 YNFKEQ. Trimming took 0 bases from V and 8 from J, leaving 17 bases between them. The CDR3 loop spans 16 amino acids. Sequencing was done on a sample of naive CD4+ T cells from blood. The V call is TRBV4-2, the J call TRBJ2-1; tentatively, D is TRBD2 (6 bases). The clonotype originates from a woman in her late teens or twenties in good health. The CDR3 DNA reads as TGTGCCAGCAGCCAAGATAGTAGCGGACGACGGTATGAGCAGTTCTTC. Its translation is CASSQDSSGRRYEQFF.